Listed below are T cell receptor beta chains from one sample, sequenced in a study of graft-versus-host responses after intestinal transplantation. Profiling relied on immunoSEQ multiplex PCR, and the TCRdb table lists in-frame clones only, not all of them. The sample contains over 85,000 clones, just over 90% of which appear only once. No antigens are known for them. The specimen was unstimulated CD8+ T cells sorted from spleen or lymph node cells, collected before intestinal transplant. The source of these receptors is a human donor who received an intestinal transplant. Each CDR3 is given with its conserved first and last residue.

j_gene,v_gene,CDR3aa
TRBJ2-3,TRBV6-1,CASSALGLAERYTQYF
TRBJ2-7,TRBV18,CASSPPLPGLAVHEQYF
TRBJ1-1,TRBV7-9,CASSQKNTEAFF
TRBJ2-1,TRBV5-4,CASSSLGEREVGEQFF
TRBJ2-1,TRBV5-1,CASLPLTGNNEQFF
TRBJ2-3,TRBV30,CAWSVPPGLAGSPTSLDTQYF
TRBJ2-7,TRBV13,CASSTRGAEQYF
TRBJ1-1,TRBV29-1,CSVVAGYTEAFF
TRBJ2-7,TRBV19,CASSMGSGGSSYEQYF
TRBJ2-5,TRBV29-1,CSVEPGLAEGEEETQYF
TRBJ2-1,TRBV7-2,CASSLREAGVYNEQFF
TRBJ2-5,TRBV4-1,CASSQGLAGGVTETQYF
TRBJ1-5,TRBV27,CASSSLLGQPQHF
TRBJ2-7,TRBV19,CASTPSGSPYEQYF
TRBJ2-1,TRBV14,CASSFSRVNEQFF